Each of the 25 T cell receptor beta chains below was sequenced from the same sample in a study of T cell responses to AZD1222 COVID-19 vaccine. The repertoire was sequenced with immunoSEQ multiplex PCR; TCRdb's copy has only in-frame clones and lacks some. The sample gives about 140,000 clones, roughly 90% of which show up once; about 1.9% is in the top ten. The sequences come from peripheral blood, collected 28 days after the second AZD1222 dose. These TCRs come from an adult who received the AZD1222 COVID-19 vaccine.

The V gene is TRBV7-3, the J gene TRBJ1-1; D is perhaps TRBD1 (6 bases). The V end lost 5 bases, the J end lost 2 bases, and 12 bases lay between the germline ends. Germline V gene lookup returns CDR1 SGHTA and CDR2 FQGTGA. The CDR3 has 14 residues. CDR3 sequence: CASSKGGGNTEAFF. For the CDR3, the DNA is TGTGCCAGCAGCAAAGGAGGGGGTAACACTGAAGCTTTCTTT.

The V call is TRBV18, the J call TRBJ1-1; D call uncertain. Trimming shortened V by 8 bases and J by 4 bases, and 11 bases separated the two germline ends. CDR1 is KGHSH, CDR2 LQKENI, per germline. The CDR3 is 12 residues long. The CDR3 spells CASGPDFTEAFF. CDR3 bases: TGTGCCAGCGGACCGGACTTCACTGAAGCTTTCTTT.

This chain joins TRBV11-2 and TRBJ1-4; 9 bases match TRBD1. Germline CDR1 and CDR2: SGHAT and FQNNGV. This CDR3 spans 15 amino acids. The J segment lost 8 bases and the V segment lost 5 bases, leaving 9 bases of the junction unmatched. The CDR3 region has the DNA TGTGCCAGCAGCGACTACAGGGGGCCGGTCGAAAAACTGTTTTTT. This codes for CASSDYRGPVEKLFF.

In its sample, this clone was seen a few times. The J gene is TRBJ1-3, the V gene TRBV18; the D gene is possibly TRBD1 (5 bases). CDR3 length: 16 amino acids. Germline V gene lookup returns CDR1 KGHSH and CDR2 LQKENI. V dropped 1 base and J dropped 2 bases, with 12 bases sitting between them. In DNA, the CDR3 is TGTGCCAGCTCACCACACCCCGGGACGGCTGGAAACACCATATATTTT. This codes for CASSPHPGTAGNTIYF.

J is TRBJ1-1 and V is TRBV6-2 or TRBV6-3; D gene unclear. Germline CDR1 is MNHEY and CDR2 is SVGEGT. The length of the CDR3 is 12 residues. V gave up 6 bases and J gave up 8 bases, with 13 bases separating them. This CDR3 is CASSRSLGEAFF. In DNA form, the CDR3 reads TGTGCCAGCAGCAGATCGCTGGGGGAAGCTTTCTTT.

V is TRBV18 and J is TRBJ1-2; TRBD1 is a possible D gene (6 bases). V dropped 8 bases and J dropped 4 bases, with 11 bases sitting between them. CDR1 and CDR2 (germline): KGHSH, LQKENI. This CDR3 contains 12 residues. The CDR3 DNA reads TGTGCCAGCGAAACAGGGTCCTATGGCTACACCTTC. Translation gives CASETGSYGYTF.

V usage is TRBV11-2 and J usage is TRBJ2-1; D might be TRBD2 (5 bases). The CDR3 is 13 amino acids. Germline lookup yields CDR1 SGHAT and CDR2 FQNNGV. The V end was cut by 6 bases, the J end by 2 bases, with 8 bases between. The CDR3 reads CASSDGAYNEQFF. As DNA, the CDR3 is TGTGCCAGCAGTGACGGGGCCTACAATGAGCAGTTCTTC.

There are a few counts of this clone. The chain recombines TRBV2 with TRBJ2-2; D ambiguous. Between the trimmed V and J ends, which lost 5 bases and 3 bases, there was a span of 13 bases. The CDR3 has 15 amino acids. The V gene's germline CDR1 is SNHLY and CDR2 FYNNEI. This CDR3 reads CASSPTGSYTGELFF. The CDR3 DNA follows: TGTGCCAGCAGTCCCACGGGCAGTTACACCGGGGAGCTGTTTTTT.

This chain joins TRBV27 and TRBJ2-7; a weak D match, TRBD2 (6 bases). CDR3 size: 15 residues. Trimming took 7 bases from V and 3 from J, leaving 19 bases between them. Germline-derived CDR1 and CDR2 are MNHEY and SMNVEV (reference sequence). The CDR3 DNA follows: TGTGCCAGCAAATCCGGGCCGGGGGTCATCTACGAGCAGTACTTC. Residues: CASKSGPGVIYEQYF.

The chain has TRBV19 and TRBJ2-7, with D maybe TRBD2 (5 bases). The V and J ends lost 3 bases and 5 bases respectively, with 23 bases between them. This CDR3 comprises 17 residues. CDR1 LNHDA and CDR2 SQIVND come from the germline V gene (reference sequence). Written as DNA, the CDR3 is TGTGCCAGTAGTATGGCGTCCCTGGGAAGCGGTTGGAACGAGCAGTACTTC. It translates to CASSMASLGSGWNEQYF.

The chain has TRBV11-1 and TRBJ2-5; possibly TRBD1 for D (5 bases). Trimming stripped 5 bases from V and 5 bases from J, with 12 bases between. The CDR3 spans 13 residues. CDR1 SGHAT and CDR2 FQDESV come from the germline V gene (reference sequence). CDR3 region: CASSLGAFETQYF. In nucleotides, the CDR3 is TGTGCCAGCAGCCTAGGGGCGTTCGAGACCCAGTACTTC. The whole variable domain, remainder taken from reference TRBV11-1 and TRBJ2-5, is EAEVAQSPRYKITEKSQAVAFWCDPISGHATLYWYRQILGQGPELLVQFQDESVVDDSQLPKDRFSAERLKGVDSTLKIQPAELGDSAMYLCASSLGAFETQYFGPGTRLLVL.

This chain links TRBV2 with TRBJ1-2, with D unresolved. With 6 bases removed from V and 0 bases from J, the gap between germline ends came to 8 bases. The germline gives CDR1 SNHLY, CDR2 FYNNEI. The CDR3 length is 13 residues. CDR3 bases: TGTGCCAGCAGACGCGAATCTAACTATGGCTACACCTTC. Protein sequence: CASRRESNYGYTF.

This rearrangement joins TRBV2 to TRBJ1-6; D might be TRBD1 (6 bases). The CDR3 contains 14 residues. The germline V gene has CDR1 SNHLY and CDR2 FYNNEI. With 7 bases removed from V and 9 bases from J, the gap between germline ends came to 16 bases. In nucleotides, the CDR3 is TGTGCCAGCATGGATCGGACAGAGGGTTCACCCCTCCACTTT. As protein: CASMDRTEGSPLHF.

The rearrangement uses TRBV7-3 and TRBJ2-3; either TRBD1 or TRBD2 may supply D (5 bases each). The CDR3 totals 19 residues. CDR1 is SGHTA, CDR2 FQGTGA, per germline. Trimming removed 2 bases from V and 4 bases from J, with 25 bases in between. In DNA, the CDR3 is TGTGCCAGCAGCTTAGCCATCGGGAATGCGGGCAGGGCCGCAGATACGCAGTATTTT. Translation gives CASSLAIGNAGRAADTQYF.

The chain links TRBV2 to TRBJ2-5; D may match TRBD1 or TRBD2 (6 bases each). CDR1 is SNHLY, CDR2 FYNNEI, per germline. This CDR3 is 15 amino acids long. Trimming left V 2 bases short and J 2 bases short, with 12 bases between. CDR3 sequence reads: CASSERGVLQETQYF. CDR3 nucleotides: TGTGCCAGCAGTGAAAGGGGGGTTTTACAAGAGACCCAGTACTTC.

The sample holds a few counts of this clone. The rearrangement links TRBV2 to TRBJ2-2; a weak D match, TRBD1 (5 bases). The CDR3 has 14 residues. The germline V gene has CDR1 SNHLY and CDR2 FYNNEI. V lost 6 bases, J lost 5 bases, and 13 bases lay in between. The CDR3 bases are TGTGCCAGCAGCCGACAGACTGAAACCGGGGAGCTGTTTTTT. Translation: CASSRQTETGELFF.

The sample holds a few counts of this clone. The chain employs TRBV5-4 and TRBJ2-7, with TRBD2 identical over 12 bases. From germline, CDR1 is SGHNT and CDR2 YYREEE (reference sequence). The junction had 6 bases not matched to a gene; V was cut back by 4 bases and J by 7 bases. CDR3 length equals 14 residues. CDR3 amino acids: CASSTRLAGEEQYF. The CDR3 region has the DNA TGTGCCAGCAGCACACGACTAGCGGGAGAAGAGCAGTACTTC.

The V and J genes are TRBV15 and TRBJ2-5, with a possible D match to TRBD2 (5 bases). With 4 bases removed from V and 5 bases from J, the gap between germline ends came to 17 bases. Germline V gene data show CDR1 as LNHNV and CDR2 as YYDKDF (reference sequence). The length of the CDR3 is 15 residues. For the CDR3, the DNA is TGTGCCACCAGCATAATTAGCGCACGTGGGGAGACCCAGTACTTC. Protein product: CATSIISARGETQYF.

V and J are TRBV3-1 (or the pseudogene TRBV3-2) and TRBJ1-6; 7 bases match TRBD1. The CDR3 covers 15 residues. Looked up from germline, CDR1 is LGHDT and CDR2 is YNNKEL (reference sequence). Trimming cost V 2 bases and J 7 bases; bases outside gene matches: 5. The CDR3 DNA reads TGTGCCAGCAGCCAACGACAGGGTAGGAATTCACCCCTCCACTTT. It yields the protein CASSQRQGRNSPLHF.

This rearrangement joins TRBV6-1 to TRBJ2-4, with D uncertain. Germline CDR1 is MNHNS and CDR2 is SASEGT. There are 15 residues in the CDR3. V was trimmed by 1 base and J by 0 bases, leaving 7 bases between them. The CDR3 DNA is TGTGCCAGCAGTGAAGGTATTCTAGCCAAAAACATTCAGTACTTC. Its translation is CASSEGILAKNIQYF.

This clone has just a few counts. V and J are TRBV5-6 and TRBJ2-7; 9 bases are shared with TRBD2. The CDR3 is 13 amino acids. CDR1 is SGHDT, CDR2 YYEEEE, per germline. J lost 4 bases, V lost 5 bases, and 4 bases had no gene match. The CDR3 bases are TGTGCCAGCAGGACTAGCGGCTCATACGAGCAGTACTTC. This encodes CASRTSGSYEQYF. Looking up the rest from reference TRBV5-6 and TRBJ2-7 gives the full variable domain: DAGVTQSPTHLIKTRGQQVTLRCSPKSGHDTVSWYQQALGQGPQFIFQYYEEEERQRGNFPDRFSGHQFPNYSSELNVNALLLGDSALYLCASRTSGSYEQYFGPGTRLTVT.

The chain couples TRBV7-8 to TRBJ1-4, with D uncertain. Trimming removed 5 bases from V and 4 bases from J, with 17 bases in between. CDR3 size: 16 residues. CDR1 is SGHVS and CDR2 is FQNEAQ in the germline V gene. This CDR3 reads CASSLSQSRGNEKLFF. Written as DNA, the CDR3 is TGTGCCAGCAGCCTCTCCCAATCGCGGGGTAATGAAAAACTGTTTTTT.

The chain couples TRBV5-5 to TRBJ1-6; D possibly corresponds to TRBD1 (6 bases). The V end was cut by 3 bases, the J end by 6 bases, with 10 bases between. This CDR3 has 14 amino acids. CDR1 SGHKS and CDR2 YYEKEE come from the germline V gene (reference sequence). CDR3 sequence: CASSSTGLNSPLHF. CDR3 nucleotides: TGTGCCAGCAGCTCGACAGGACTTAATTCACCCCTCCACTTT.

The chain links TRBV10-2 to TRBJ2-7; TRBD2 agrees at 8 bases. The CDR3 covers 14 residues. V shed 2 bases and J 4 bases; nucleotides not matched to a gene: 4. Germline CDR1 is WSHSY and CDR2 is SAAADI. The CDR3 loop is CASSEAGGPYEQYF. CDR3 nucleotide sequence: TGCGCCAGCAGTGAGGCGGGAGGACCTTACGAGCAGTACTTC.

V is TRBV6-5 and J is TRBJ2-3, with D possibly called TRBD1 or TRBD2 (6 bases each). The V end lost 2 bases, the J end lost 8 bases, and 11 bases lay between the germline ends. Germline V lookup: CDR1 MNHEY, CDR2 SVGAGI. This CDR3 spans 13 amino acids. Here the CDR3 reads CASSYTPGATQYF. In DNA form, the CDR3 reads TGTGCCAGCAGTTACACACCGGGGGCTACGCAGTATTTT.